The T cell receptor (beta chain) described here comes from a study of blood T cell repertoires in COVID-19. Study details: From the United States, Italy and Spain came samples of acute and convalescent COVID-19.

In the original workflow: Researchers report that nucleated cell counts were estimated from reference gene primer amplification. Method: immunoSEQ multiplex PCR; TCRdb's copy keeps in-frame clones and lacks some. Clonal size and the V and J genes are those of that table, whereas D and trimming came from the DNA. The table has some 290,000 clones, roughly 86% seen once. Enrolment of Seattle patients took place during active infection, and they were followed longitudinally. Germline CDR1 reads SNHLY; CDR2 reads FYNNEI. The CDR3 extends over 17 amino acids. V lost 8 bases and J lost 4; bases outside the gene matches: 17.

The chain combines TRBV2 with TRBJ1-2; 9 bases line up with TRBD1. Sequencing was carried out using peripheral blood. The TCR was taken from a woman younger than 45 with COVID-19, enrolled during active disease. CDR3 sequence: CASALGDRVLPSYGYTF. CDR3 DNA: TGTGCCAGCGCCCTGGGGGACAGGGTCCTCCCTTCCTATGGCTACACCTTC.